A selection of T cell receptor beta chains follows, all from one sample in a study of identifying expanded T cells in peripheral blood. Sequencing used immunoSEQ multiplex PCR; TCRdb keeps in-frame clones, though not all of them. The sample carries 70,000 to 100,000 clones, roughly 90% recorded once. The sample taken for sequencing was blood. These receptors all stem from a person between 18 and 70 years old in good health. The CDR3 runs from the conserved cysteine through the conserved F or W.

J gene	V gene	CDR3 protein
TRBJ2-1	TRBV5-4	CASSLQNYNEQFF
TRBJ2-7	TRBV6-6	CASSYFPGTYEQYF
TRBJ2-7	TRBV5-1	CASSLGQGGSDEQYF
TRBJ2-3	TRBV7-3	CASSLGASTDTQYF
TRBJ1-5	TRBV30	CAWSVLENQPQHF
TRBJ2-7	TRBV28	CASSLNTLDSLYEQYF
TRBJ2-7	TRBV5-4	CTSSLDTYEQYF
TRBJ2-1	TRBV5-8	CASSPARGARSYNEQFF
TRBJ2-5	TRBV5-1	CASSSGGLAKDGTQYF
TRBJ1-1	TRBV27	CASSLRMLANTEAFF
TRBJ2-5	TRBV4-2	CASSLGGKTQYF
TRBJ2-7	TRBV5-6	CASSLGQSYEQYF
TRBJ1-5	TRBV7-8	CASSGERGNQPQHF
TRBJ2-5	TRBV7-6	CASSLRGADETQYF
TRBJ1-2	TRBV4-1	CASSHPDRPNYGYTF
TRBJ1-2	TRBV30	CAWSAFTTGGYTF
TRBJ2-7	TRBV7-8	CASRLGGGASYEQYF
TRBJ2-5	TRBV6-1	CASSEQAGTQETQYF
TRBJ2-7	TRBV5-6	CASSLVPGTSGDHEQYF
TRBJ2-3	TRBV5-1	CASDIGGAGFSDTQYF
TRBJ1-5	TRBV7-2	CASSQIRGLDQPQHF
TRBJ1-2	TRBV19	CASGVTGDYGYTF
TRBJ2-5	TRBV7-8	CASSLWLDYLETQYF
TRBJ1-5	TRBV5-1	CASSPGQGNQPQHF
TRBJ2-3	TRBV6-4	CASSDSKSGGGTDTQYF
TRBJ2-3	TRBV5-1	CASSLVARVGDTQYF
TRBJ2-2	TRBV5-1	CASSSYGTGELFF
TRBJ2-1	TRBV28	CASSLRGFWQFF
TRBJ1-2	TRBV7-2	CASSYKSGANYGYTF
TRBJ2-7	TRBV19	CASSMAGGSSYEQYF
TRBJ2-1	TRBV7-2	CASSSASGRVNEQFF
TRBJ2-7	TRBV5-1	CASRGYSSGFSYEQYF
TRBJ1-1	TRBV11-2	CASSFGASGTEAFF
TRBJ2-1	TRBV28	CASSPGGAEGDYNEQFF
TRBJ2-7	TRBV6-1	CASSAIAGDRYEQYF
TRBJ1-6	TRBV9	CASSVSDIFEGTLHF
TRBJ2-7	TRBV23-1	CASSQWVPLAYEQYF
TRBJ2-5	TRBV7-9	CASSLAGETQYF
TRBJ2-7	TRBV11-2	CASRPWGGQGALEQYF
TRBJ2-1	TRBV6-4	CASSDDSGGAYEQFF
TRBJ2-1	TRBV29-1	CSAGPGDEQFF
TRBJ2-7	TRBV2	CASSRASYEQYF
TRBJ2-7	TRBV19	CASSIDRAQYEQYF
TRBJ1-2	TRBV15	CATSRGDSPNYGYTF
TRBJ1-1	TRBV6-5	CASSQGGPTEAFF